The rows below give T cell receptor beta chains drawn from one sample of a study of regulatory T cells in long-lasting Graves disease. Via MiXCR, TCRdb re-called the multiplex PCR reads, giving one row per CDR3 protein. Of approximately 400,000 distinct CDR3 sequences listed, approximately 25% were seen once; the top ten hold around 30%. Sequencing was performed on peripheral blood mononuclear cells (PBMCs), taken when the disease was refractory, from a patient treated with antithyroid drugs. The receptors were gathered from a woman aged 40 to 55 with Graves disease. Each CDR3 is given with its conserved first and last residue. A D gene is named only where the DNA matches it firmly. For some rows the clone size is stated as once, few or many, or as a class when expanded; others skip it.

NA TRBJ2-2 few TRBV6-1 TGTGCCAGCACATTATTGGTTATAACCGGGGAGCTGTTTTTT CASTLLVITGELFF
NA TRBJ2-2 many TRBV2 TGTGCCAGCAGTCCAAGGGCCCTCACCGGGGAGCTGTTTTTT CASSPRALTGELFF
NA TRBJ1-1 many TRBV28 TGTGCCAGCAGTTCGAGAGAGGGGACTGAAGCTTTCTTT CASSSREGTEAFF
NA TRBJ2-6 NA TRBV20-1 TGCAGTGCTAGAGATTTTAGCGGAATCTCTGGGGCCAACGTCCTGACTTTC CSARDFSGISGANVLTF
NA TRBJ2-7 few TRBV15 TGTGCCACCGCGGACCGCAGGGGCAGGGACTACGAGCAGTACTTC CATADRRGRDYEQYF
NA TRBJ1-1 many TRBV28 TGTGCCAGCAGCCTTTTGGGGGGAAAAGGGAACACTGAAGCTTTCTTT CASSLLGGKGNTEAFF
TRBD2 TRBJ2-5 few TRBV10-2 TGCGCCAGCAGTGGTACAGCGGGAGTTCTGGAGACCCAGTACTTC CASSGTAGVLETQYF
NA TRBJ1-3 many TRBV2 TGTGCCATCCTTAAGGGATACTCTGGAAACACCATATATTTT CAILKGYSGNTIYF
TRBD2 TRBJ2-5 many TRBV28 TGTGCCAGCAGTAGTAGCGCGGGAGGCCGGGGGATGACCCAGTACTTC CASSSSAGGRGMTQYF
NA TRBJ2-2 few TRBV5-8 TGTGCCAGCAGCTTGACAGGGTGGACCGGGGAGCTGTTTTTT CASSLTGWTGELFF
NA TRBJ1-1 many TRBV7-2 TGTGCCAGCAGCTTATTCGGGGGGCGGAACACTGAAGCTTTCTTT CASSLFGGRNTEAFF
NA TRBJ2-6 NA TRBV10-1 TGCGCCAGCAGTGCGGGGAATGGGGCCAACGTCCTGACTTTC CASSAGNGANVLTF
NA TRBJ2-2 NA TRBV30 TGTGCCTGGGGCATGTCAGCGGCTAACACCGGGGAGCTGTTTTTT CAWGMSAANTGELFF
TRBD1 TRBJ2-7 NA TRBV11-2 TGTGCCAGCAGTAGATGGGACAGGGGTGTCCACGAGCAGTACTTC CASSRWDRGVHEQYF
TRBD1 TRBJ1-3 many TRBV28 TGTGCCAGCAGTTTGACAGGGGCGATTCCTGGAAACACCATATATTTT CASSLTGAIPGNTIYF
NA TRBJ1-1 NA TRBV5-6 TGTGCCAGCAGCGGGGGACCGAGAGACACTGAAGCTTTCTTT CASSGGPRDTEAFF
NA TRBJ2-7 few TRBV9 TGTGCCAGCAGCGTAGCCCCCAAGAGTTACGAGCAGTACTTC CASSVAPKSYEQYF
NA TRBJ2-7 many TRBV29-1 TGCAGCGTTGAAGTTGGCGGGTCCTCCTACGAGCAGTACTTC CSVEVGGSSYEQYF
NA TRBJ1-4 few TRBV30 TGTGCCTGGAGTCAAGGGGAAAAACTGTTTTTT CAWSQGEKLFF
TRBD2 TRBJ2-2 many TRBV28 TGTGCCAGCAGCTTTAGCGGGCGGATCTCCTATATCTCCGGGGAGCTGTTTTTT CASSFSGRISYISGELFF
NA TRBJ1-1 NA TRBV19 TGTGCCAGTAGTATAGCGCGGGGTGGGAACACTGAAGCTTTCTTT CASSIARGGNTEAFF
NA TRBJ2-2 few TRBV9 TGTGCCAGCAGCGAAGGACCTACCGGGGAGCTGTTTTTT CASSEGPTGELFF
NA TRBJ1-5 NA TRBV24-1 TGTGCCACCAGTGCTGGTCCCGCATGGAATCAGCCCCAGCATTTT CATSAGPAWNQPQHF
NA TRBJ2-7 many TRBV20-1 TGCAGTGCTATGGCGGGAAGCTACGAGCAGTACTTC CSAMAGSYEQYF
TRBD2 TRBJ2-7 NA TRBV14 TGTGCCAGCAGCCAAGTAAGAGGAGCGGGAGGCCCCTACGAGCAGTACTTC CASSQVRGAGGPYEQYF
NA TRBJ1-3 many TRBV28 TGTGCCAGCAGTTCCTTACCATACTACTCTGGAAACACCATATATTTT CASSSLPYYSGNTIYF
NA TRBJ2-1 NA TRBV15 TGTGCCACCACCCTAGATTACAATGAGCAGTTCTTC CATTLDYNEQFF
NA TRBJ2-1 few TRBV3-1 TGTGCCAGCAGCCAAGGGAGCGGAGAGCAGTTCTTC CASSQGSGEQFF
NA TRBJ2-7 few TRBV7-8 TGTGCCAGCAGCTCACCCCAAGGGGTTCTCTACGAGCAGTACTTC CASSSPQGVLYEQYF
NA TRBJ2-7 NA TRBV19 TGTGCCAGTAGTATAGGGCACGGGCTCGACGAGCAGTACTTC CASSIGHGLDEQYF
NA TRBJ1-1 NA TRBV20-1 TGCAGTGCAATCACTCCTGTGGACACTGAAGCTTTCTTT CSAITPVDTEAFF
TRBD1 TRBJ2-5 NA TRBV9 TGTGCCAGCAGCGTCGCAGGGGGCCTCCAAGAGACCCAGTACTTC CASSVAGGLQETQYF
TRBD1 TRBJ1-1 many TRBV10-3 TGTGCCATCAGTGAAAGGACAGGGAACACTGAAGCTTTCTTT CAISERTGNTEAFF
NA TRBJ2-1 once TRBV29-1 TGCAGCGTTGAGTTCAGCTACAATGAGCAGTTCTTC CSVEFSYNEQFF
NA TRBJ2-3 NA TRBV28 TGTGCCAGCAGTGCGCACCGGGACACCGGGGGCACAGATACGCAGTATTTT CASSAHRDTGGTDTQYF
NA TRBJ2-2 NA TRBV15 TGTGCCACCAGCAGAGAAGGATGGCCAAACACCGGGGAGCTGTTTTTT CATSREGWPNTGELFF
TRBD1 TRBJ2-7 many TRBV28 TGTGCCAGCAGGGGGACAGGGGTTTACGAGCAGTACTTC CASRGTGVYEQYF
NA TRBJ2-5 many TRBV11-2 TGTGCCAGCAGCTTAGATTTGACAAAAGAGACCCAGTACTTC CASSLDLTKETQYF
TRBD1 TRBJ2-3 NA TRBV28 TGTGCCAGCAGTTTAATTCAAGGGACAGGGACCACAGATACGCAGTATTTT CASSLIQGTGTTDTQYF
NA TRBJ2-2 NA TRBV5-1 TGCGCCAGCAGCTTGTTGTTCGGGGCGAACACCGGGGAGCTGTTTTTT CASSLLFGANTGELFF
NA TRBJ2-4 many TRBV28 TGTGCCAGCAGTAAATTTTCCCTAACTCCCAAAAACATTCAGTACTTC CASSKFSLTPKNIQYF
NA TRBJ2-7 many TRBV2 TGTGCCAGCAGTGAAGTAGAGTCCGCTGCCTACGAGCAGTACTTC CASSEVESAAYEQYF
TRBD1 TRBJ1-2 few TRBV12-3/TRBV12-4 TGTGCCAGCAGTCAGCGGGCAGGGGGATTATATGGCTACACCTTC CASSQRAGGLYGYTF
NA TRBJ2-3 NA TRBV7-8 TGTGCCAGCAGCCGTAGGTCTTCCACAGATACGCAGTATTTT CASSRRSSTDTQYF
NA TRBJ2-5 NA TRBV3-1 TGTGCCAGCAGCCAAGGACCCTCTTCGGGGACCGAGACCCAGTACTTC CASSQGPSSGTETQYF
TRBD2 TRBJ2-7 NA TRBV19 TGTGCCAGTAGTATCGGAGCGGGATCGTGGGAGCAGTACTTC CASSIGAGSWEQYF
TRBD1 TRBJ1-5 NA TRBV20-1 TGCAGTGCTAGCCTCCGGGACAGGGATGGTTTAAGCAATCAGCCCCAGCATTTT CSASLRDRDGLSNQPQHF
NA TRBJ2-7 many TRBV2 TGTGCCAGCCAGAAGGGGGCCTACGAGCAGTACTTC CASQKGAYEQYF
TRBD1 TRBJ1-3 NA TRBV11-2 TGTGCCAGCAGCCGACTGACAGGGGGTTTGATCTCTGGAAACACCATATATTTT CASSRLTGGLISGNTIYF
TRBD1 TRBJ2-4 many TRBV28 TGTGCCAGCAGTAACTCTGGGACAGCATCATCGTACTTC CASSNSGTASSYF
NA TRBJ2-5 many TRBV5-5 TGTGCCAGCAGCTCAGGGCGGTACCAAGAGACCCAGTACTTC CASSSGRYQETQYF
NA TRBJ2-7 many TRBV15 TGTGCCACCAGCAGAGGTAGTCAGGGGAACTACGAGCAGTACTTC CATSRGSQGNYEQYF
TRBD2 TRBJ2-7 many TRBV2 TGTGCCATCACAGGAGCCACGGTAGCGGGGATAATCTACGAGCAGTACTTC CAITGATVAGIIYEQYF
NA TRBJ1-1 many TRBV28 TGTGCCAGTATTTCGGGACAGAACACTGAAGCTTTCTTT CASISGQNTEAFF
NA TRBJ2-7 few TRBV5-1 TGCGCCAGCAGCTTCGGTACCCCAGATTACGAGCAGTACTTC CASSFGTPDYEQYF
NA TRBJ2-7 NA TRBV7-8 TGTGCCAGCAGCCCCCAGTTACAAAACTACGAGCAGTACTTC CASSPQLQNYEQYF
NA TRBJ2-5 many TRBV11-2 TGTGCCAGCAGCTTAGTCGACCTCCAAGAGACCCAGTACTTC CASSLVDLQETQYF
NA TRBJ2-1 NA TRBV25-1 TGTGCCAGCAGTGAATTTGGAGGATCAACCTACAATGAGCAGTTCTTC CASSEFGGSTYNEQFF
TRBD2 TRBJ2-1 NA TRBV7-6 TGTGCCAGCAGCTCCTACGCGCGGACTAGCGGCCCAGGCTATGAGCAGTTCTTC CASSSYARTSGPGYEQFF